What follows are 30 T cell receptor beta chains derived from one specimen sequenced in a study of T-cell memory formation after mild COVID-19. TCRdb fed the 5' RACE reads into MiXCR, producing one record per CDR3 protein. The data hold about 360,000 distinct CDR3 sequences, with about an eighth observed a single time. The sample comprised PBMCs or a T cell subset sorted from them (not recorded which). The receptors shown here come from a man younger than 35 who had mild COVID-19 (a few samples of this study predate the infection). Cell type and time point are not known.

This clonotype has only a few counts. V gene TRBV19 combines with J gene TRBJ2-7; unclear D gene. Germline V lookup: CDR1 LNHDA, CDR2 SQIVND (reference sequence). Trimming took 0 bases from V and 0 from J, leaving 6 bases between them. The CDR3 runs 14 residues. CDR3 loop: CASSIDVFSYEQYV. The CDR3, as DNA: TGTGCCAGTAGTATAGACGTCTTCTCCTACGAGCAGTACGTC.

The rearrangement uses TRBV11-2 and TRBJ2-5; 13 nucleotides align to TRBD2. Germline-derived CDR1 and CDR2 are SGHAT and FQNNGV. V shed 5 bases and J 7 bases; nucleotides not matched to a gene: 4. There are 14 residues in the CDR3. The CDR3 region is CASSTSGGAGTQYF. CDR3 bases: TGTGCCAGCAGCACTAGCGGGGGGGCGGGGACCCAGTACTTC.

The CDR3, as DNA: TGTGCCAGCAGCTTAGGGCAGGGGGAAGGGGAGCAGTACGTC. Encoded protein: CASSLGQGEGEQYV. V usage is TRBV11-2 and J usage is TRBJ2-7; TRBD1 aligns across 7 bases. After removal of 1 base from V and 7 bases from J, the junction contained 7 bases not matched to a gene. This CDR3 comprises 14 residues. The germline V gene has CDR1 SGHAT and CDR2 FQNNGV.

V usage is TRBV7-2 and J usage is TRBJ1-2, with 10 bases that match TRBD1. This CDR3 spans 16 amino acids. With 1 base clipped from V and 8 bases from J, the junction kept 10 bases outside the gene matches. Germline V gene sequence: CDR1 SGHTA, CDR2 FQGNSA. CDR3 amino acids: CASSLVATGGAGGYTF. As DNA, the CDR3 is TGTGCCAGCAGCTTAGTGGCGACAGGGGGCGCCGGCGGCTACACCTTC. Full variable domain (rest looked up from reference TRBV7-2 and TRBJ1-2): GAGVSQSPSNKVTEKGKDVELRCDPISGHTALYWYRQSLGQGLEFLIYFQGNSAPDKSGLPSDRFSAERTGGSVSTLTIQRTQQEDSAVYLCASSLVATGGAGGYTFGSGTRLTVV.

This clonotype was seen ten or more times. This chain links TRBV4-2 with TRBJ2-7; 7 bases fit TRBD2. The CDR3 extends over 16 amino acids. Germline CDR1 is LGHNA and CDR2 is YNFKEQ. Trimming took 4 bases from V and 5 from J; bases not matched to a gene: 14. Here the CDR3 DNA reads TGTGCCAGCAGCCCCCGAGGTGGACTAGATCTCCACGAGCAGTACTTC. This sequence encodes CASSPRGGLDLHEQYF.

There are many counts of this clonotype. CDR3 DNA: TGCAGCGTTGATGTGACAGGGGGGACGAACACCGGGGAGCTGTTTTTT. Translation: CSVDVTGGTNTGELFF. The chain combines TRBV29-1 with TRBJ2-2; TRBD1 agrees at 9 bases. Trimming took 3 bases from V and 0 from J; bases not matched to a gene: 5. This CDR3 is 16 amino acids long. CDR1 SQVTM and CDR2 ANQGSEA come from the germline V gene.

This chain uses TRBV20-1 with TRBJ2-7, with 10 bases lining up with TRBD2. V lost 3 bases to trimming and J lost 1 base; unmatched junction nucleotides: 0. This CDR3 contains 13 residues. Germline V lookup: CDR1 DFQATT, CDR2 SNEGSKA (reference sequence). CDR3 region: CSASSGGSYEQYF. The CDR3 DNA follows: TGCAGTGCTAGTAGCGGGGGGTCCTACGAGCAGTACTTC.

This chain links TRBV6-1 with TRBJ2-3, with 8 bases lining up with TRBD1. There are 17 residues in the CDR3. Germline values: CDR1 MNHNS, CDR2 SASEGT. With V trimmed by 8 bases and J by 0 bases, 13 bases remained unmatched. This CDR3 reads CASSSPWDRPSTDTQYF. Written as DNA, the CDR3 is TGTGCCAGCTCAAGCCCCTGGGACAGGCCTAGCACAGATACGCAGTATTTT.

This clonotype was picked up a small number of times. The chain recombines TRBV10-3 with TRBJ2-5; 11 nucleotides agree with TRBD1. The CDR3 is 16 amino acids. Per germline, CDR1 ENHRY and CDR2 SYGVKD. Trimming at V came to 3 bases and at J to 5 bases, leaving 8 bases not matched to a gene. CDR3 DNA sequence: TGTGCCATCAGTGACCCAACGGACAGGGGGCGGGAGACCCAGTACTTC. This codes for CAISDPTDRGRETQYF.

Ten or more counts support this clonotype. This chain joins TRBV7-2 and TRBJ2-7, with a weak D call TRBD2 (5 bases). The CDR3 is 16 residues long. Trimming removed 4 bases from V and 3 bases from J, with 19 bases in between. CDR1 SGHTA and CDR2 FQGNSA come from the germline V gene. CDR3 in amino acids: CASSSFGGSPLYEQYF. In nucleotides, the CDR3 is TGTGCCAGCAGCTCCTTCGGAGGTAGCCCCCTCTACGAGCAGTACTTC.

The chain recombines TRBV28 with TRBJ2-6; 11 nucleotides align to TRBD1. V gave up 8 bases and J gave up 2 bases; unmatched junction bases: 2. The CDR3 length is 15 residues. From germline, CDR1 is MDHEN and CDR2 SYDVKM. The CDR3 bases are TGTGCCAGCGGACAGGGGGCGCCTGGGGCCAACGTCCTGACTTTC. Translating gives CASGQGAPGANVLTF.

The rearrangement uses TRBV12-5 and TRBJ1-1; D is unclear. Germline V gives CDR1 LGHNT, CDR2 FRNRAP. The V end was cut by 2 bases, the J end by 3 bases, with 4 bases between. CDR3 length: 12 residues. The CDR3 DNA sequence: TGTGCTAGTGGTTTGTCCTACACTGAAGCTTTCTTT. This codes for CASGLSYTEAFF.

The chain recombines TRBV9 with TRBJ2-6, with 7 positions matching TRBD1. Germline CDR1 SGDLS, CDR2 YYNGEE. J was trimmed by 0 bases and V by 0 bases; bases with no gene match: 6. The CDR3 totals 18 residues. CDR3 loop: CASSVAGTVSSGANVLTF. The DNA of the CDR3 is TGTGCCAGCAGCGTAGCTGGGACAGTAAGCTCTGGGGCCAACGTCCTGACTTTC.

V is TRBV20-1 and J is TRBJ1-2; no clear D gene. Between the trimmed V and J ends, which lost 0 bases and 0 bases, there was a span of 11 bases. Germline V CDR1 and CDR2: DFQATT, SNEGSKA (reference sequence). This CDR3 has 15 amino acids. CDR3 region: CSARDLPGTNYGYTF. For the CDR3, the DNA is TGCAGTGCTAGAGATCTGCCAGGAACTAACTATGGCTACACCTTC.

In this sample, this clonotype turned up a few times. This chain links TRBV28 with TRBJ2-4; D perhaps matches TRBD1 (6 bases). The CDR3 extends over 13 amino acids. From germline, CDR1 is MDHEN and CDR2 SYDVKM. V was shortened by 8 bases and J by 7 bases, with 15 bases between the two germline ends. CDR3 amino acids: CASRPGQVNIQYF. CDR3 DNA: TGTGCCAGCCGTCCGGGACAAGTCAACATTCAGTACTTC.

This clonotype was picked up a small number of times. This chain uses TRBV20-1 with TRBJ2-1; D remains unclear. The CDR3 has 15 residues. Germline assignment: CDR1 DFQATT and CDR2 SNEGSKA (reference sequence). V lost 0 bases to trimming and J lost 0 bases, with 9 bases between them. The CDR3: CSAREETLSYNEQFF. In nucleotides, the CDR3 is TGCAGTGCTAGAGAGGAAACTCTCTCCTACAATGAGCAGTTCTTC.

This clonotype has just a few counts. The genes are TRBV5-1 and TRBJ2-1; maybe TRBD1 (6 bases). CDR1 is SGHRS, CDR2 YFSETQ, per germline. V lost 0 bases to trimming and J lost 6 bases, with 10 bases between them. The CDR3 has 14 residues. Here the CDR3 reads CASSLGGPANEQFF. In DNA form, the CDR3 reads TGCGCCAGCAGCTTGGGGGGGCCGGCCAATGAGCAGTTCTTC.

This clonotype was observed a handful of times. The chain joins TRBV7-9 to TRBJ2-1, with a possible D match to TRBD2 (6 bases). In germline, CDR1 is SEHNR, CDR2 FQNEAQ (reference sequence). V was pared by 0 bases and J by 12 bases, with 12 bases between. The CDR3 spans 13 residues. CDR3 in amino acids: CASSLAAGSRQFF. In DNA, the CDR3 is TGTGCCAGCAGCTTAGCCGCGGGGAGTCGGCAGTTCTTC.

This clonotype appeared a single time. A much bigger clone sits one base away, suggesting this may be a read error. The chain recombines TRBV6-2 or TRBV6-3 with TRBJ2-1, with D possibly matching TRBD2 (5 bases). Germline V gene data show CDR1 as MNHEY and CDR2 as SVGEGT. There are 14 residues in the CDR3. The DNA of the CDR3 is TGTGCCGGCAGTTACCCGGACTTGTTGGATGAGCAGTTCTTC. Translating it yields CAGSYPDLLDEQFF.

Only one count was recorded for this clonotype. The J gene is TRBJ2-2, the V gene TRBV12-3 or TRBV12-4; TRBD1 matches at 8 bases. Trimming took 4 bases from V and 4 from J; bases not matched to a gene: 5. This CDR3 has 15 residues. The CDR3 sequence: CASSSIRGRTGELFF. DNA of the CDR3: TGTGCCAGCAGTTCTATCAGGGGGCGCACCGGGGAGCTGTTTTTT.

This chain joins TRBV21-1 and TRBJ2-1; the D call in the table, TRBD2, was not verified against the DNA. TRBV21-1 constitutes a pseudogene. There are 13 residues in the CDR3. CDR3 DNA: TGTGCCAGCAGCATCCCGCACCGGAATGAGCAGTTCTTC. This sequence encodes CASSIPHRNEQFF.

The CDR3 is CASSTRGFEAFF. The CDR3, as DNA: TGTGCCAGCAGCACCAGGGGGTTTGAAGCTTTCTTT. The J gene is TRBJ1-1, the V gene TRBV7-9, with TRBD1 matching over 7 bases. V lost 5 bases and J lost 7; bases outside the gene matches: 4. The length of the CDR3 is 12 residues. Per germline, CDR1 SEHNR and CDR2 FQNEAQ (reference sequence).

The V and J genes are TRBV6-2 or TRBV6-3 and TRBJ2-5; TRBD2 agrees at 8 bases. Germline V gene data show CDR1 as MNHEY and CDR2 as SVGEGT. The CDR3 spans 16 residues. J was trimmed by 5 bases and V by 4 bases; bases with no gene match: 12. CDR3 DNA: TGTGCCAGCAGTTCCAATCCAGCGGGGGAGGGTGAGACCCAGTACTTC. Amino acid sequence: CASSSNPAGEGETQYF.

This clonotype came up many times. The chain joins TRBV20-1 to TRBJ2-7, with 7 bases aligning to TRBD1. Germline V CDR1 and CDR2: DFQATT, SNEGSKA (reference sequence). The CDR3 runs to 15 residues. J lost 1 base, V lost 2 bases, and 8 bases had no gene match. The CDR3 protein is CSARPLGQVSYEQYF. Here the CDR3 DNA reads TGCAGTGCTAGACCCCTCGGACAGGTTTCCTACGAGCAGTACTTC.

This clonotype was seen more than once but under ten times. The chain uses TRBV4-2 and TRBJ2-2; 7 bases agree with TRBD1. Germline V gives CDR1 LGHNA, CDR2 YNFKEQ. This CDR3 contains 17 residues. V was clipped by 8 bases and J by 6 bases; unmatched bases: 18. The DNA for the CDR3 is TGTGCCAGCCGCGACATAAACAGGGGATTTAACTCCGGGGAGCTGTTTTTT. It specifies CASRDINRGFNSGELFF.

This clonotype appeared a few times. The J gene is TRBJ1-1, the V gene TRBV6-6; D gene ambiguous. This CDR3 spans 12 amino acids. V lost 5 bases to trimming and J lost 9 bases, with 13 bases between them. Germline V CDR1 and CDR2: MNHNY, SVGAGI (reference sequence). In DNA form, the CDR3 reads TGTGCCAGCAGTGCCCTAGGAGCTAAAGCTTTCTTT. This translates into CASSALGAKAFF.

The rearrangement links TRBV6-6 to TRBJ1-2; 11 nucleotides agree with TRBD1. The CDR3 loop spans 15 amino acids. The germline V gene encodes CDR1 MNHNY and CDR2 SVGAGI (reference sequence). Unmatched junction bases numbered 1, after V lost 4 bases and J lost 0 bases. CDR3: CASSWTGGSNYGYTF. CDR3 DNA: TGTGCCAGCAGTTGGACAGGGGGCTCTAACTATGGCTACACCTTC.

This chain connects TRBV3-1 to TRBJ2-3, with TRBD1 identical over 8 bases. V trimming: 6 bases; J trimming: 5 bases; junction bases outside the gene matches: 4. This CDR3 spans 13 amino acids. Germline V gene data show CDR1 as LGHDT and CDR2 as YNNKEL (reference sequence). The CDR3 loop is CASRQGVEDTQYF. CDR3 nucleotides: TGTGCCAGCAGACAGGGGGTGGAAGATACGCAGTATTTT.

The chain combines TRBV5-4 with TRBJ1-1; the D gene is possibly TRBD1 (5 bases). The V and J ends lost 3 bases and 0 bases respectively, with 15 bases between them. Germline loops: CDR1 SGHNT, CDR2 YYREEE (reference sequence). The CDR3 totals 16 residues. CDR3 loop: CASSSQVGGVNTEAFF. The DNA for the CDR3 is TGTGCCAGCAGCTCTCAAGTGGGGGGGGTGAACACTGAAGCTTTCTTT.

The rearrangement joins TRBV12-3 or TRBV12-4 to TRBJ2-5; TRBD2 might be the D (7 bases). V dropped 6 bases and J dropped 5 bases, with 10 bases sitting between them. CDR3 length equals 12 residues. The CDR3 reads CASRRGGETQYF. CDR3 nucleotides: TGTGCCAGCAGGAGGGGGGGGGAGACCCAGTACTTC.